The TCR beta chain under discussion was sequenced for a study of blood T cells in healthy people across ages. General study findings and limits: It was not known whether donors were CMV positive (a possible confounder of expanded clonotype changes). TCR beta diversity correlated strongly with naive T cell percentage.

This clonotype was picked up a small number of times. What it binds is unknown. The CDR3 is 15 residues long. In germline, CDR1 is MNHEY, CDR2 SMNVEV (reference sequence). The V end lost 7 bases, the J end lost 3 bases, and 17 bases lay between the germline ends. Together with a sample-barcoded 5' primer, a J-beta primer mix was included in a second PCR lasting about 7 to 11 cycles. MiXCR, run by TCRdb on the 5' RACE reads, gives a single entry per CDR3 protein. The repertoire holds 1.5 million to 1.8 million distinct CDR3 sequences, less than 45% seen once, with 4% in the top ten. This TCR was sampled from a woman between 18 and 29 years old in good health. The chain uses TRBV27 and TRBJ2-3; tentatively, D is TRBD2 (5 bases). Sequencing was carried out using blood. The CDR3 DNA reads TGTGCCAGCACCGGGAAACCCGGGGTTACAGATACGCAGTATTTT. It translates to CASTGKPGVTDTQYF.